Listed below are T cell receptor beta chains from one sample, sequenced in a study of cytomegalovirus exposure and HLA in healthy donors. Produced via immunoSEQ multiplex PCR; TCRdb's table is partial and in-frame only. The table lists about 200,000 clones, approximately 85% of them singletons, with less than 2.5% in the top ten. Sequencing was carried out using PBMCs. The receptors come from a woman in her 50s in good health and CMV-seronegative. Both conserved end residues are part of each CDR3. The D gene is left open where the match is weak. Clone size is shown for a subset of rows, as once, few, many or a class of expanded clone.

>.|TRBJ2-7|TRBD1|TRBV28
TGTGCCAGCAGTATACTCGGGACAGCTTCATACGAGCAGTACTTC
CASSILGTASYEQYF
>.|TRBJ2-2|.|TRBV6-1
TGTGCCAGCAGAGTAGACGGGGGGAACACCGGGGAGCTGTTTTTT
CASRVDGGNTGELFF
>.|TRBJ2-3|TRBD1|TRBV28
TGTGCCAGCAGTTGGGACAGGGGGCCTTATGAGGTGGACACAGATACGCAGTATTTT
CASSWDRGPYEVDTDTQYF
>.|TRBJ2-7|TRBD2|TRBV15
TGTGCCACCAGCAGAGATGGGGCGGGAGGGTACGAGCAGTACTTC
CATSRDGAGGYEQYF
>few|TRBJ1-1|.|TRBV10-2
TGCGCCAGCAGTCTAGGGGAAATGAACACTGAAGCTTTCTTT
CASSLGEMNTEAFF
>once|TRBJ2-7|.|TRBV21-1
TGTGCCAGCAGCAAAGGACGGGAGGTTACCTACGAGCAGTACTTC
CASSKGREVTYEQYF
>.|TRBJ1-1|.|TRBV28
TGTGCCAGCAGTTTAGGCGGTGACACTGAAGCTTTCTTT
CASSLGGDTEAFF
>.|TRBJ1-1|.|TRBV4-3
TGCGCCAGCAGCCAAGATGGCGTGGGGGGGGCGAACACTGAAGCTTTCTTT
CASSQDGVGGANTEAFF
>.|TRBJ2-1|TRBD1|TRBV5-1
TGCGCCAGCAGCTGGGGACAGGGGGCAAGTGAGCAGTTCTTC
CASSWGQGASEQFF
>.|TRBJ2-7|.|TRBV28
TGTGCCAGCGAGCGGGCAGGCGCGGGTGCAGGCGAGCAGTACTTC
CASERAGAGAGEQYF
>few|TRBJ2-1|.|TRBV7-2
TGTGCCAGCAGCTTAGCCGGGAGTTATGAGCAGTTCTTC
CASSLAGSYEQFF
>.|TRBJ1-1|.|TRBV27
TGTGCCAGCAGTCGGGTTGGGAACACTGAAGCTTTCTTT
CASSRVGNTEAFF
>.|TRBJ2-2|TRBD2|TRBV5-1
TGCGCCACAGGGACTAGCTTTATCGCCGGGGAGCTGTTTTTT
CATGTSFIAGELFF
>once|TRBJ2-3|TRBD2|TRBV29-1
TGCAGCGTCCCCGGGACTAGCGGAGTTGCAGATACGCAGTATTTT
CSVPGTSGVADTQYF
>.|TRBJ2-1|TRBD2|TRBV11-2
TGTGCCAGCAACACCGGGACTAGCGGTTTAAGCTCCTACAATGAGCAGTTCTTC
CASNTGTSGLSSYNEQFF
>.|TRBJ2-7|.|TRBV28
TGTGCCAGCAGTCCCCCTCGGGACTTCTGGGAGCAGTACTTC
CASSPPRDFWEQYF